This T cell receptor (beta chain) was retrieved from a study of cytomegalovirus exposure and HLA in healthy donors. General observations from the study: One later analysis reportedly identified an Asian-associated ancestry cluster that showed fewer N-insertions than the 666-donor mean. When a later analysis compared HLA-associated TCR beta chains with equally common others, the HLA-associated chains turned out to be more clonally expanded and to have lower generation probabilities.

The CDR3 has 13 amino acids. The V gene's germline CDR1 is MNHEY and CDR2 SMNVEV (reference sequence). V was trimmed by 2 bases and J by 5 bases, leaving 9 bases between them. In the PCR, 60 Vbeta and 13 Jbeta primers were used. Method: immunoSEQ multiplex PCR; TCRdb's copy keeps in-frame clones and lacks some. The data show approximately 180,000 clones, 70% to 80% seen once. To note about this clone: As yet, its antigen is unknown.

The sequenced sample was PBMCs. The chain combines TRBV27 with TRBJ1-1; TRBD1 might be the D (5 bases). The TCR was taken from a woman younger than 45 in good health and CMV-seropositive. The CDR3 region is CASSLAGTTEAFF. The CDR3 nucleotides are TGTGCCAGCAGTTTAGCAGGGACTACTGAAGCTTTCTTT.